The sequence of this T cell receptor beta chain was determined in a study of regulatory T cells in long-lasting Graves disease (dated by TCRdb to the early 2020s). Looking at the study overall: Patients with newly diagnosed Graves' disease had been on antithyroid drugs for under 3 months. A total of 33 samples were covered by TCR sequencing, comprising roughly 13 persistent and around 20 newly diagnosed Graves' disease patients. Persistent Graves' disease patients were compared with newly diagnosed Graves' disease patients by peripheral blood TCR sequencing and RNA sequencing. The study took place in China and was registered as a clinical trial. The investigation overall reported the following: The study examined only peripheral blood because the primary lesion, thyroid tissue, could not be accessed. Preferential use of TRBV28, TRBJ1-2 and TRBJ2-5 was observed in persistent disease, whereas TRBV20-1 and TRBJ2-1 were favored in newly diagnosed disease. As a limitation, the authors acknowledged that the small sample size may reduce accuracy. Persistent Graves' disease patients showed lower TCR Shannon entropy and fewer highly expanded clones than newly diagnosed patients, suggesting clonal expansion. A larger number of public clonotypes was shared among persistent patients (fewer than 3,000) than among newly diagnosed patients (about 990). Sequencing and analysis were restricted to the TCR beta chain.

CDR3 length: 15 amino acids, cysteine to phenylalanine. Of the read, only the CDR3 DNA is kept; its 45 bases are in frame from base 1. V and J are trimmed by 0 bases and 1 base, and the gene matches miss 2 bases of the junction. CDR1 and CDR2, per the germline V gene, are SGDLS and YYNGEE. What the time point label conveys for this sample: newly diagnosed GD, antithyroid drugs for less than 3 months. For both TCR sequencing and RNA sequencing, RNA was extracted from PBMCs using TRIzol. The diagnosis of Graves' disease was made according to American Thyroid Association guidelines. Recruitment of patients was carried out at an endocrinology department in Xi'an, China. From each patient, around 8.3 milliliters of peripheral blood was collected into an EDTA anticoagulant tube. Ficoll Paque Plus density gradient separation was used to isolate PBMCs, and no additional T cell sorting was done. RNA quality was checked with an Agilent 2100 Bioanalyzer and agarose gel, and concentration with a NanoDrop 2000.

This clonotype has more than one count but fewer than ten. The target of this receptor is not known. No base quality information exists; no much larger clone differs at one position. The library was generated by multiplex PCR. These reads were obtained on an Illumina HiSeq 4000. CDR3 regions were amplified by Arm-PCR with iRepertoire HTBI primers to construct TCR beta libraries. Before sequencing, the PCR products underwent gel purification. The study's own analysis went as follows. Gene usage analysis of CDR3 amino acid clonotypes used the approximately 62 TRBV and fewer than 15 TRBJ segments found across samples. COPE and FqMerger were used to merge filtered high-quality paired reads into contigs. Contigs were aligned with BLAST to IMGT TRBV, TRBD and TRBJ reference genes, and CDR3 was defined per IMGT. Highly expanded clones were defined as clonotypes with a frequency above 0.1%. Repertoire diversity was measured by Shannon entropy, and V-J evenness by the Gini coefficient. Public clonotypes were defined as clonotypes shared by more than one individual. The public sequencing data were trimmed at Q25 with fastp and processed into clonotypes with MiXCR by TCRdb, which kept only in-frame beta chains. Entries that share a CDR3 protein sequence are merged under the most common genes and DNA. TCRdb, not the original authors, processed these V and J calls. This sample is represented by about 440,000 distinct CDR3 sequences; roughly 15% of them were singletons. Jointly, the top ten make up less than 30% of the sample.

The data also belong to a second study, concerning T cells in Graves' hyperthyroidism and ophthalmopathy. The second paper further reports: Stable Graves' hyperthyroidism was defined as the absence of progression to ophthalmopathy over 18 months of follow-up. The hyperthyroidism patients were between 18 and 65 years old and newly diagnosed, with a disease duration of less than 2 months. Patients with uncontrolled infections, other autoimmune diseases, pregnancy or lactation were excluded. Diagnoses relied on clinical symptoms, serum thyroxine and TRAb, thyroid ultrasound and orbital computed tomography. The first round of RT-PCR for the TCR CDR3 was performed with the HTBI primer set and the Qiagen OneStep RT-PCR kit. Blood samples also contained most of the expanded thyroid clonotypes (frequency above 0.001), which suggests that blood repertoires may reflect thyroid immune responses. A 13 V-J signature model separated ophthalmopathy from stable hyperthyroidism, with roughly 88% sensitivity and roughly 81% specificity in cross-validation and 80%/75% in testing. In validation, progression to ophthalmopathy was predicted by the model with around 71% sensitivity and approximately 78% specificity, a median of approximately 6.5 months before onset. To identify TCR V-J signatures that set the groups apart, the researchers used a discovery cohort of more than 95 patients, made up of 40 to 45 with Graves' ophthalmopathy and 55 to 65 with stable Graves' hyperthyroidism. An independent validation cohort of 18 to 20 hyperthyroidism patients and 17 patients who later progressed to ophthalmopathy tested prospective prediction of ophthalmopathy. The roughly 91 discovery patients were randomly split 7:3 into training and test sets. Thyroid tissue and blood T-cell repertoires from six Graves' hyperthyroidism patients were also compared in the study. Following sampling, methimazole starting at 30 mg daily was given to hyperthyroidism patients, and high-dose intravenous methylprednisolone was given to ophthalmopathy patients. The libraries were constructed in a second round of multiplex PCR and then size-selected and purified. The libraries were sequenced on an Illumina HiSeq2000 using paired-end 100 bp reads. SOAPnuke was used to process the raw data, throwing out any read that contained adapters or uncalled bases, had a mean Phred below 15, or lacked an exact constant-primer or identifier match. COPE v1.2.5 was used to merge the high-quality paired reads, and each unique nucleotide sequence was defined as a clonotype. MiTCR v1.1 was used to align the clonotypes against IMGT TRBV, TRBD and TRBJ reference segments. The analysis included only V-J combinations with a frequency above 0.0001, which together covered approximately 99% of the repertoires. The TCS score was defined as F50 (clonal expansion) divided by E x V (chaos), with BLOSUM62-based TCRdist calculated between CDR3 peptides within each V-J. Welch's t-statistics and random forest reduced just over 500 V-J features to 13, which were used in a naive Bayes classifier (R e1071). Sample size was not statistically predetermined, and blinding of investigators to group allocation was not performed. TCR Vbeta CDR3 sequencing of some 140 peripheral blood samples (fewer than 45 ophthalmopathy, around 80 hyperthyroidism and roughly 17 progressor patients) is reported in the paper.

The receptor's source is a woman younger than 30 with Graves disease. Donor details come from another sample of the same person, matched by shared clones. The chain was built from TRBV9 and TRBJ2-3; the junction holds 7 bases that match TRBD2. The specimen was peripheral blood mononuclear cells (PBMCs), collected at new diagnosis, from a patient treated with antithyroid drugs. Here the CDR3 is given as CASSVGGSGTDTQYF. The DNA sequence follows: TGTGCCAGCAGCGTAGGCGGGAGCGGCACAGATACGCAGTATTTT.